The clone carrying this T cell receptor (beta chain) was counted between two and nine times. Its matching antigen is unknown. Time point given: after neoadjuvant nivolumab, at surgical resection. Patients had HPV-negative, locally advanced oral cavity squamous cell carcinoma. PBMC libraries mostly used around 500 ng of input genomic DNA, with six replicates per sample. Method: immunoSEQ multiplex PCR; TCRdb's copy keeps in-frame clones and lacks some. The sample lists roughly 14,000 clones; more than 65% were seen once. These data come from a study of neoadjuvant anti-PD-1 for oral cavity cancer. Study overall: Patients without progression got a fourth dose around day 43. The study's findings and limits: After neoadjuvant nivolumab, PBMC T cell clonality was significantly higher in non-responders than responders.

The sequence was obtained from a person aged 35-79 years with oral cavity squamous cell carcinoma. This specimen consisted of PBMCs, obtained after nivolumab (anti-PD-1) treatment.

DNA of the CDR3: TGCAGCGTCGACAGGGCCTACAATGAGCAGTTCTTC. Translated, it gives CSVDRAYNEQFF. J is TRBJ2-1 and V is TRBV29-1, with 7 nucleotides matching TRBD1. J gave up 2 bases and V 6 bases, and 1 base lay outside the gene matches. Per the germline V gene, CDR1 is SQVTM and CDR2 is ANQGSEA. The length of the CDR3 is 12 residues.